One TCR beta chain is described in this entry. Its antigen is not identified. Since a much larger clone is just one base distant, this may be a read error. These data belong to a study of human T cells and chemical hapten exposure. Points from the study as a whole: Since the donors had alopecia, their immune response may not be the same as that of healthy people.

Stated time point: patch test 1, 2 weeks after DPC sensitization. Specified treatment: therapeutic diphenylcyclopropenone sensitization with weekly scalp DPC. Unseparated into fractions, whole blood served as the source from which total RNA was extracted. Germline CDR1 reads SGHRS; CDR2 reads YFSETQ. CDR3 length: 17 amino acids. Trimming took 4 bases from V and 4 from J, leaving 23 bases between them. TCRdb ran MiXCR on the RACE reads and lists one entry per CDR3 protein. The sample shows more than 65,000 distinct CDR3 sequences, around 7.8% of them seen only once. This TCR derives from a woman aged 25-40 years with alopecia areata. Some clones in this sample may be carry-over from other donors' samples. V is TRBV5-1 and J is TRBJ1-1; tentatively, D is TRBD1 (5 bases). Here the sequenced sample was whole blood, taken in connection with sensitization to the hapten diphenylcyclopropenone (DPC). The CDR3 DNA is TGCGCCAGCAGCGAAAGGAAAGGGGAAGGTTGGAGCACTGAAGCTTTCTTT. Its protein is CASSERKGEGWSTEAFF.